Shown below are 17 T cell receptor beta chains from a single sample sequenced in a study of cytomegalovirus exposure and HLA in healthy donors. Both 60 Vbeta primers and 13 Jbeta primers went into the PCR. Method: immunoSEQ multiplex PCR; TCRdb's copy keeps in-frame clones and lacks some. The sample lists 150,000 to 200,000 clones, more than 65% occurring once. The sequenced sample consisted of PBMCs. All receptors come from a man aged 50-59 years in good health and CMV-seropositive.

This clone appeared once. The V gene is TRBV13, the J gene TRBJ2-5; 10 nucleotides agree with TRBD2. The ends lost 4 bases at V and 4 bases at J; junction bases unmatched: 3. CDR3 length equals 14 residues. CDR1 PRHDT and CDR2 FYEKMQ come from the germline V gene (reference sequence). CDR3 DNA: TGTGCCAGCAGCTGGACTAGCGGCCCAGAGACCCAGTACTTC. It specifies CASSWTSGPETQYF.

CDR3 residues: CASSSLRGTGELFF. The CDR3 DNA follows: TGTGCCAGCAGCTCCCTCAGGGGGACCGGGGAGCTGTTTTTT. The gene calls are TRBV5-8 and TRBJ2-2; 7 nucleotides match TRBD1. The CDR3 contains 14 residues. V lost 3 bases and J lost 5; bases outside the gene matches: 4. Germline values: CDR1 SGHTS, CDR2 YDEGEE.

This chain uses TRBV6-5 with TRBJ1-2; a possible D gene is TRBD1 (5 bases). The CDR3 is made up of 16 amino acids. CDR1 is MNHEY, CDR2 SVGAGI, per germline. Between the trimmed V and J ends, which lost 2 bases and 10 bases, there was a span of 23 bases. The CDR3 sequence: CASSYRAGKDSGVYTF. CDR3 in DNA: TGTGCCAGCAGTTACCGGGCAGGGAAAGACAGTGGGGTCTACACCTTC.

This chain joins TRBV6-1 and TRBJ2-7; D possibly corresponds to TRBD1 (6 bases). Germline V CDR1 and CDR2: MNHNS, SASEGT. The CDR3 has 13 residues. V was clipped by 6 bases and J by 2 bases, with 11 bases between them. The CDR3 sequence: CASSGQFTYEQYV. CDR3 bases: TGTGCCAGCAGCGGACAGTTTACCTACGAGCAGTACGTC.

This chain joins TRBV4-1 and TRBJ1-1; D unresolved. Looked up from germline, CDR1 is MGHRA and CDR2 is YSYEKL. V was cut by 6 bases and J by 3 bases, with 14 bases left in between. The CDR3 extends over 14 amino acids. The DNA for the CDR3 is TGCGCCAGCAGTCCCCTCTCCGGGGACACTGAAGCTTTCTTT. Protein product: CASSPLSGDTEAFF.

In this sample, this clone turned up a few times. The sample has other DNA sequences that encode this CDR3 too. V and J are TRBV5-1 and TRBJ1-2, with TRBD1 identical over 11 bases. Germline V gene data show CDR1 as SGHRS and CDR2 as YFSETQ. CDR3 length: 15 residues. The ends lost 4 bases at V and 4 bases at J; junction bases unmatched: 6. The CDR3 is CASSLGQGASYGYTF. CDR3 bases: TGCGCCAGCAGCCTTGGACAGGGGGCCTCCTATGGCTACACCTTC.

The chain links TRBV30 to TRBJ1-4; D may be TRBD1 (5 bases). The CDR3 sequence is 13 residues long. Germline V gene lookup returns CDR1 GTSNPN and CDR2 SVGIG (reference sequence). The V end was cut by 8 bases, the J end by 3 bases, with 13 bases between. The CDR3, as DNA: TGTGCCGGACAACTCGGACCTAATGAAAAACTGTTTTTT. Translation gives CAGQLGPNEKLFF.

The V and J genes are TRBV10-3 and TRBJ2-5, with 9 bases lining up with TRBD2. This CDR3 contains 14 residues. The germline CDR1 and CDR2 sequences are ENHRY and SYGVKD. J was trimmed by 3 bases and V by 3 bases; bases with no gene match: 2. CDR3 in DNA: TGTGCCATCAGTGAAAGCGGGGGGAAAGAGACCCAGTACTTC. It is translated as CAISESGGKETQYF.

The chain carries TRBV7-9 and TRBJ1-1; 7 bases fit TRBD1. The CDR3 has 14 residues. Germline values: CDR1 SEHNR, CDR2 FQNEAQ (reference sequence). Germline trimming cut 1 base from V and 8 bases from J; bases unmatched to any gene: 7. The CDR3 nucleotides are TGTGCCAGCAGCTTAGTTGGGACAGCGGAAGAAGCTTTCTTT. Translated, it gives CASSLVGTAEEAFF.

This chain uses TRBV7-6 with TRBJ1-1; D may be TRBD1 (5 bases). CDR3 length: 15 residues. CDR1 and CDR2 (germline): SGHVS, FNYEAQ. Trimming removed 5 bases from V and 2 bases from J, with 15 bases in between. CDR3 sequence (DNA): TGTGCCAGCAGCCCGCGCCGGGGGTCCAACACTGAAGCTTTCTTT. Amino acid sequence: CASSPRRGSNTEAFF. The full variable domain, its missing parts supplied by reference TRBV7-6 and TRBJ1-1, is GAGVSQSPRYKVTKRGQDVALRCDPISGHVSLYWYRQALGQGPEFLTYFNYEAQQDKSGLPNDRFSAERPEGSISTLTIQRTEQRDSAMYRCASSPRRGSNTEAFFGQGTRLTVV.

The genes are TRBV21-1 and TRBJ2-5; TRBD1 is taken as the D call from the table, unchecked against the DNA. TRBV21-1 is marked as a pseudogene. CDR3 length: 16 amino acids. As DNA, the CDR3 is TGTGCCAGCAGCAAAGGTGCCAGGGGGCTTGGGGAGACCCAGTACTTC. This gives the protein CASSKGARGLGETQYF.

This sequence joins TRBV27 and TRBJ1-2; 11 bases align to TRBD1. There are 17 residues in the CDR3. V trimming: 0 bases; J trimming: 5 bases; junction bases outside the gene matches: 8. Germline-derived CDR1 and CDR2 are MNHEY and SMNVEV (reference sequence). The DNA of the CDR3 is TGTGCCAGCAGTTTATCGATCGGGGACAGGGGGGATTATGGCTACACCTTC. Amino acids: CASSLSIGDRGDYGYTF.

This chain uses TRBV25-1 with TRBJ1-6; D possibly corresponds to TRBD1 (6 bases). V gave up 7 bases and J gave up 10 bases, with 14 bases separating them. CDR3 length equals 13 residues. CDR1 MGHDK and CDR2 SYGVNS come from the germline V gene. CDR3 sequence reads: CASTPTGESPLHF. CDR3 nucleotide sequence: TGTGCCAGCACACCGACAGGAGAATCACCCCTCCACTTT.

The V gene is TRBV7-6, the J gene TRBJ2-7; 7 nucleotides match TRBD2. Germline CDR1 and CDR2: SGHVS and FNYEAQ. The CDR3 has 13 amino acids. The J segment lost 5 bases and the V segment lost 1 base, leaving 2 bases of the junction unmatched. CDR3 region: CASSLGREDEQYV. The CDR3 DNA follows: TGTGCCAGCAGCTTAGGTCGGGAGGACGAGCAGTACGTC.

The chain links TRBV19 to TRBJ1-1; 10 bases map to TRBD1. The CDR3 is made up of 14 amino acids. J was trimmed by 5 bases and V by 4 bases; bases with no gene match: 4. CDR1 and CDR2 (germline): LNHDA, SQIVND (reference sequence). The CDR3 region is CASSRQGAKTEAFF. CDR3 in DNA: TGTGCCAGTAGTAGACAGGGGGCAAAAACTGAAGCTTTCTTT.

This clone was picked up one time. The chain has TRBV4-2 and TRBJ1-5; D perhaps matches TRBD1 (6 bases). Germline V gene lookup returns CDR1 LGHNA and CDR2 YNFKEQ. The V end lost 3 bases, the J end lost 13 bases, and 16 bases lay between the germline ends. This CDR3 has 13 amino acids. DNA of the CDR3: TGTGCCAGCAGCCAGGGGGCGGATAGCCCTCAGCATTTT. This codes for CASSQGADSPQHF.

This chain links TRBV2 with TRBJ2-1; no reliable D call. V lost 0 bases and J 8 bases, leaving 5 bases between the germline ends. CDR1 SNHLY and CDR2 FYNNEI come from the germline V gene. There are 12 residues in the CDR3. This CDR3 is CASSEAPYEQFF. The CDR3 coding sequence is TGTGCCAGCAGTGAAGCTCCTTATGAGCAGTTCTTC.